These T cell receptor beta chains were read from a single sample in a study of blood T cell repertoires in COVID-19. The method was immunoSEQ multiplex PCR; TCRdb's version includes in-frame clones alone and lacks a portion of them. The data hold some 140,000 clones, with approximately 82% observed a single time. The sequenced sample consisted of peripheral blood. Receptors originate from a man between 60 and 75 years old who had recovered from COVID-19. CDR3s include the opening cysteine and the closing phenylalanine or tryptophan. A D gene is named only where the DNA matches it firmly. A clone size is listed for some rows: how often the clone was seen (once, few, many), or a class if it is expanded.

v_gene: TRBV7-2; len: 14; abundance: once; d_gene: -; j_gene: TRBJ2-3; CDR3nt: TGTGCCAGCAGCCGGGACTCAAGCACAGATACGCAGTATTTT; CDR3aa: CASSRDSSTDTQYF
v_gene: TRBV6-6; len: 14; abundance: -; d_gene: TRBD1; j_gene: TRBJ1-5; CDR3nt: TGTGCCAGCAGTTTACAGGGGGCCAATCAGCCCCAGCATTTT; CDR3aa: CASSLQGANQPQHF
v_gene: TRBV7-9; len: 15; abundance: once; d_gene: TRBD2; j_gene: TRBJ2-1; CDR3nt: TGTGCCAGCAGCTTAGCGGGAGGGCAGTACAATGAGCAGTTCTTC; CDR3aa: CASSLAGGQYNEQFF
v_gene: TRBV25-1; len: 14; abundance: -; d_gene: -; j_gene: TRBJ1-1; CDR3nt: TGTGCCAGCAGCGGGCCCCGCGGGTTCACTGAAGCTTTCTTT; CDR3aa: CASSGPRGFTEAFF
v_gene: TRBV29-1; len: 13; abundance: -; d_gene: TRBD2; j_gene: TRBJ2-5; CDR3nt: TGCAGCGTTGAGACTAGCGGGGGCAAGACCCAGTACTTC; CDR3aa: CSVETSGGKTQYF
v_gene: TRBV7-9; len: 12; abundance: -; d_gene: -; j_gene: TRBJ2-2; CDR3nt: TGTGCCAGCAGCCAAAACGCGGGGGAGCTGTTTTTT; CDR3aa: CASSQNAGELFF
v_gene: TRBV4-3; len: 16; abundance: -; d_gene: -; j_gene: TRBJ1-2; CDR3nt: TGCGCCAGCAGCCAAGACCCATCCTCCGCGTCCTATGGCTACACCTTC; CDR3aa: CASSQDPSSASYGYTF
v_gene: TRBV10-3; len: 13; abundance: -; d_gene: -; j_gene: TRBJ2-1; CDR3nt: TGTGCCATCACAACCGGGAGAGGGAATGAGCAGTTCTTC; CDR3aa: CAITTGRGNEQFF
v_gene: TRBV9; len: 14; abundance: -; d_gene: TRBD2; j_gene: TRBJ2-7; CDR3nt: TGTGCCAGCAGCGCCGACGGACTAGCCTACGAGCAGTACTTC; CDR3aa: CASSADGLAYEQYF
v_gene: TRBV7-2; len: 15; abundance: -; d_gene: TRBD1; j_gene: TRBJ2-2; CDR3nt: TGTGCCAGCAGTCCCGGGACAGGATACACCGGGGAGCTGTTTTTT; CDR3aa: CASSPGTGYTGELFF
v_gene: TRBV7-9; len: 16; abundance: -; d_gene: -; j_gene: TRBJ2-6; CDR3nt: TGTGCCAGCACCCTTAGTCAGGTCTCTGGGGCCAACGTCCTGACTTTC; CDR3aa: CASTLSQVSGANVLTF
v_gene: TRBV30; len: 13; abundance: -; d_gene: -; j_gene: TRBJ1-1; CDR3nt: TGTGCCTGGAGTGTACACCGAAACACTGAAGCTTTCTTT; CDR3aa: CAWSVHRNTEAFF
v_gene: TRBV28; len: 13; abundance: many; d_gene: TRBD1; j_gene: TRBJ2-5; CDR3nt: TGTGCCAGCAACTATGGACAGGGGCGGACCCAGTACTTC; CDR3aa: CASNYGQGRTQYF
v_gene: TRBV19; len: 14; abundance: -; d_gene: TRBD1; j_gene: TRBJ2-3; CDR3nt: TGTGCCAGTAGCCCCGGGACAGGGTGGGATACGCAGTATTTT; CDR3aa: CASSPGTGWDTQYF
v_gene: TRBV3-1/TRBV3-2; len: 14; abundance: -; d_gene: -; j_gene: TRBJ2-3; CDR3nt: TGTGCCAGCAGCCCTGGACATGTACCAGATACGCAGTATTTT; CDR3aa: CASSPGHVPDTQYF
v_gene: TRBV27; len: 17; abundance: -; d_gene: -; j_gene: TRBJ1-1; CDR3nt: TGTGCCAGCAGTCCAACCCCTTATTCGACAGATAACACTGAAGCTTTCTTT; CDR3aa: CASSPTPYSTDNTEAFF
v_gene: TRBV28; len: 11; abundance: -; d_gene: -; j_gene: TRBJ1-2; CDR3nt: TGTGCCAGCAGCAGCGTCTATGGCTACACCTTC; CDR3aa: CASSSVYGYTF
v_gene: TRBV7-2; len: 15; abundance: -; d_gene: TRBD1; j_gene: TRBJ1-1; CDR3nt: TGTGCCAGCAGCTCTAGGGGCAGGGGGTATACTGAAGCTTTCTTT; CDR3aa: CASSSRGRGYTEAFF
v_gene: TRBV30; len: 14; abundance: once; d_gene: -; j_gene: TRBJ2-7; CDR3nt: TGTGCCTCGTACAGGACCCCGGGCTCCTACGAGCAGTACTTC; CDR3aa: CASYRTPGSYEQYF
v_gene: TRBV6-6; len: 12; abundance: -; d_gene: TRBD1; j_gene: TRBJ2-7; CDR3nt: TGTGCCAGCAGCGGGACAGCCTACGAGCAGTACTTC; CDR3aa: CASSGTAYEQYF
v_gene: TRBV19; len: 14; abundance: -; d_gene: -; j_gene: TRBJ2-2; CDR3nt: TGTGCCAGTAGTTTGACCCCAGGGACCGGGGAGCTGTTTTTT; CDR3aa: CASSLTPGTGELFF
v_gene: TRBV19; len: 14; abundance: many; d_gene: -; j_gene: TRBJ1-4; CDR3nt: TGTGCCAGTAGTATTAGGTCCGGGGTCGAAAAACTGTTTTTT; CDR3aa: CASSIRSGVEKLFF
v_gene: TRBV5-1; len: 15; abundance: -; d_gene: -; j_gene: TRBJ2-3; CDR3nt: TGCGCCAGCAGCTTGGCGGACAGCTTCACAGATACGCAGTATTTT; CDR3aa: CASSLADSFTDTQYF
v_gene: TRBV9; len: 14; abundance: -; d_gene: -; j_gene: TRBJ1-5; CDR3nt: TGTGCCAGCAGCGCCGCAGGGGAAGGTCAGCCCCAGCATTTT; CDR3aa: CASSAAGEGQPQHF
v_gene: TRBV5-1; len: 13; abundance: -; d_gene: -; j_gene: TRBJ1-2; CDR3nt: TGCGCCAGCCTAGGTCCAGGGAACTATGGCTACACCTTC; CDR3aa: CASLGPGNYGYTF
v_gene: TRBV30; len: 14; abundance: few; d_gene: TRBD1; j_gene: TRBJ1-5; CDR3nt: TGTGCCTGGAGTGTAGGGACAGGGGGACAGCCCCAGCATTTT; CDR3aa: CAWSVGTGGQPQHF
v_gene: TRBV24-1; len: 17; abundance: -; d_gene: -; j_gene: TRBJ1-5; CDR3nt: TGTGCCACCAGTGATTTGCATCAGGCCTATAGCAATCAGCCCCAGCATTTT; CDR3aa: CATSDLHQAYSNQPQHF
v_gene: TRBV28; len: 14; abundance: few; d_gene: -; j_gene: TRBJ1-5; CDR3nt: TGTGCCAGCAGTGTGCAGGGTGTTAGTCAGCCCCAGCATTTT; CDR3aa: CASSVQGVSQPQHF
v_gene: TRBV28; len: 12; abundance: -; d_gene: -; j_gene: TRBJ1-2; CDR3nt: TGTGCCAGCAGTTACAACCCCTATGGCTACACCTTC; CDR3aa: CASSYNPYGYTF
v_gene: TRBV3-1/TRBV3-2; len: 14; abundance: -; d_gene: -; j_gene: TRBJ1-1; CDR3nt: TGTGCCAGCAGCCAAGACAGGGTGAACACTGAAGCTTTCTTT; CDR3aa: CASSQDRVNTEAFF
v_gene: TRBV25-1; len: 12; abundance: -; d_gene: -; j_gene: TRBJ1-4; CDR3nt: TGTGCCAGCAGTGAACAGGGGTTAAAACTGTTTTTT; CDR3aa: CASSEQGLKLFF
v_gene: TRBV24-1; len: 13; abundance: -; d_gene: -; j_gene: TRBJ2-2; CDR3nt: TGTGCCACCAGTGATTTTGAGGCGGGGGAGCTGTTTTTT; CDR3aa: CATSDFEAGELFF
v_gene: TRBV6-5; len: 15; abundance: few; d_gene: TRBD2; j_gene: TRBJ2-3; CDR3nt: TGTGCCAGCAGTACCGCTAGCGGGTGGACAGATACGCAGTATTTT; CDR3aa: CASSTASGWTDTQYF
v_gene: TRBV25-1; len: 13; abundance: -; d_gene: TRBD1; j_gene: TRBJ2-7; CDR3nt: TGTGCCAGCAGGGGGACAGGAGTCTACGAGCAGTACTTC; CDR3aa: CASRGTGVYEQYF
v_gene: TRBV3-1/TRBV3-2; len: 15; abundance: -; d_gene: -; j_gene: TRBJ1-3; CDR3nt: TGTGCCAGCAGCCAAGACGTGGGACTTGGAAACACCATATATTTT; CDR3aa: CASSQDVGLGNTIYF
v_gene: TRBV5-8; len: 14; abundance: -; d_gene: -; j_gene: TRBJ1-1; CDR3nt: TGTGCCAGCAGTGACAGGCATCTGAACACTGAAGCTTTCTTT; CDR3aa: CASSDRHLNTEAFF
v_gene: TRBV11-2; len: 15; abundance: -; d_gene: TRBD1; j_gene: TRBJ1-2; CDR3nt: TGTGCCAGCAGCCTGGACAGGGGACTTAACTATGGCTACACCTTC; CDR3aa: CASSLDRGLNYGYTF
v_gene: TRBV30; len: 13; abundance: -; d_gene: -; j_gene: TRBJ1-2; CDR3nt: TGTGCCTGGAGTGTACGGGTGGACTATGGCTACACCTTC; CDR3aa: CAWSVRVDYGYTF
v_gene: TRBV21-1; len: 17; abundance: once; d_gene: -; j_gene: TRBJ1-4; CDR3nt: TGTGCCAGCAGCAACCATCCCCGGACAGGTTCAAATGAAAAACTGTTTTTT; CDR3aa: CASSNHPRTGSNEKLFF
v_gene: TRBV7-2; len: 15; abundance: -; d_gene: TRBD1; j_gene: TRBJ2-2; CDR3nt: TGTGCCAGCCATGGGACAGACTCGAACACCGGGGAGCTGTTTTTT; CDR3aa: CASHGTDSNTGELFF
v_gene: TRBV5-1; len: 16; abundance: -; d_gene: TRBD1; j_gene: TRBJ1-3; CDR3nt: TGCGCCAGCAGCTTGGAGACAGGGCGGGCTGGAAACACCATATATTTT; CDR3aa: CASSLETGRAGNTIYF
v_gene: TRBV29-1; len: 14; abundance: -; d_gene: -; j_gene: TRBJ2-1; CDR3nt: TGCAGCGTATCTTCGAGCGGGCGAAACAATGAGCAGTTCTTC; CDR3aa: CSVSSSGRNNEQFF
v_gene: TRBV5-1; len: 14; abundance: -; d_gene: -; j_gene: TRBJ2-7; CDR3nt: TGCGCCAGCAGCTTGGAGGGGCGGGACTACGAGCAGTACTTC; CDR3aa: CASSLEGRDYEQYF
v_gene: TRBV7-6; len: 16; abundance: -; d_gene: TRBD2; j_gene: TRBJ2-2; CDR3nt: TGTGCCAGCAGCTTAGTGAGGGCGGGAGGCACCGGGGAGCTGTTTTTT; CDR3aa: CASSLVRAGGTGELFF
v_gene: TRBV18; len: 14; abundance: -; d_gene: -; j_gene: TRBJ1-2; CDR3nt: TGTGCCAGCTCGGGGAGGCCGGACACCTATGGCTACACCTTC; CDR3aa: CASSGRPDTYGYTF
v_gene: TRBV7-3; len: 13; abundance: -; d_gene: TRBD1; j_gene: TRBJ1-2; CDR3nt: TGTGCCAGCAGCCCCGACAGGGGAAATGGCTACACCTTC; CDR3aa: CASSPDRGNGYTF
v_gene: TRBV3-1/TRBV3-2; len: 15; abundance: -; d_gene: -; j_gene: TRBJ2-3; CDR3nt: TGTGCCAGCAGCCAAGATCGGGTAGGCAGCAATACGCAGTATTTT; CDR3aa: CASSQDRVGSNTQYF
v_gene: TRBV3-1/TRBV3-2; len: 15; abundance: -; d_gene: -; j_gene: TRBJ2-7; CDR3nt: TGTGCCAGCAGCCCCTCAGTGAGACTAGCCTACGAGCAGTACTTC; CDR3aa: CASSPSVRLAYEQYF